What follows are 19 T cell receptor beta chains derived from one specimen sequenced in a study of blood T cell repertoires in COVID-19. The table came from immunoSEQ multiplex PCR; TCRdb's copy has only in-frame clones and leaves some out. This sample carries a few hundred thousand clones, nearly 90% of them seen once, and the ten largest clones take 9.5% to 15%. Specimen: peripheral blood. The origin of the receptors is a woman between 18 and 29 years old who had recovered from COVID-19.

The CDR3 DNA sequence: TGCGCCAGCAGCTTGGCCTCGACAGGGGGGGTTGAGCAGTTCTTC. Translating it yields CASSLASTGGVEQFF. This chain links TRBV5-1 with TRBJ2-1, with 9 positions matching TRBD1. The CDR3 has 15 amino acids. V lost 0 bases to trimming and J lost 9 bases; unmatched junction nucleotides: 7. Germline values: CDR1 SGHRS, CDR2 YFSETQ. The complete variable domain, with remaining parts taken from reference TRBV5-1 and TRBJ2-1, reads KAGVTQTPRYLIKTRGQQVTLSCSPISGHRSVSWYQQTPGQGLQFLFEYFSETQRNKGNFPGRFSGRQFSNSRSEMNVSTLELGDSALYLCASSLASTGGVEQFFGPGTRLTVL.

The rearrangement links TRBV7-9 to TRBJ1-3, with a weak D call TRBD1 (5 bases). V was shortened by 6 bases and J by 8 bases, with 17 bases between the two germline ends. Germline loops: CDR1 SEHNR, CDR2 FQNEAQ (reference sequence). CDR3 length: 14 residues. The chain's CDR3 is CASSNLEGVDTIYF. The CDR3 DNA reads TGTGCCAGCAGTAACCTAGAAGGGGTAGACACCATATATTTT.

The chain joins TRBV13 to TRBJ2-3, with D perhaps matching TRBD1 (5 bases). The V and J ends lost 4 bases and 6 bases respectively, with 23 bases between them. Germline assignment: CDR1 PRHDT and CDR2 FYEKMQ (reference sequence). This CDR3 has 17 amino acids. CDR3 nucleotides: TGTGCCAGCAGCTCCTCCCTCTGGACACCGTCCCCCGATACGCAGTATTTT. Translating it yields CASSSSLWTPSPDTQYF.

The chain uses TRBV25-1 and TRBJ2-5, with 10 bases aligning to TRBD2. Germline V CDR1 and CDR2: MGHDK, SYGVNS. The CDR3 runs to 16 residues. With 4 bases clipped from V and 5 bases from J, the junction kept 10 bases outside the gene matches. The CDR3 sequence is CASSGTSSGSHETQYF. The DNA of the CDR3 is TGTGCCAGCAGTGGGACCTCTAGCGGGAGCCATGAGACCCAGTACTTC.

The rearrangement joins TRBV23-1 to TRBJ2-1; D is unresolved. TRBV23-1 is reported as an ORF; its role is uncertain. V dropped 1 base and J dropped 8 bases, with 12 bases sitting between them. The CDR3 has 14 residues. The CDR3 DNA reads TGCGCCAGCAGTCAATTTAGCCAGCTCTATGAGCAGTTCTTC. Amino acid sequence: CASSQFSQLYEQFF.

The V call is TRBV5-6, the J call TRBJ2-7; the match to TRBD2 covers 11 bases. CDR1 and CDR2 (germline): SGHDT, YYEEEE. Losses at the gene ends were 4 bases for V and 3 bases for J; bases not matched to a gene: 3. The CDR3 sequence is 14 residues long. CDR3 coding DNA: TGTGCCAGCAGCCCCGGACTAGCGGGCTACGAGCAGTACTTC. It yields the protein CASSPGLAGYEQYF.

This clone has more than one count but fewer than ten. J is TRBJ1-2 and V is TRBV5-6, with D perhaps matching TRBD1 (6 bases). The CDR3 has 11 amino acids. CDR1 and CDR2 (germline): SGHDT, YYEEEE. V lost 4 bases and J lost 7, with 8 bases in between. As DNA, the CDR3 is TGTGCCAGCAGCGCAGGGGTTGGCTACACCTTC. Amino acids: CASSAGVGYTF.

The V and J genes are TRBV7-9 and TRBJ2-1, with 8 bases identical to TRBD2. CDR3 length: 16 residues. V gave up 5 bases and J gave up 8 bases; unmatched junction bases: 14. Germline-derived CDR1 and CDR2 are SEHNR and FQNEAQ (reference sequence). The CDR3 reads CASSQVVGLADDEQFF. Written as DNA, the CDR3 is TGTGCCAGCAGCCAGGTGGTTGGACTAGCCGACGATGAGCAGTTCTTC.

The chain links TRBV5-5 to TRBJ2-1; possibly TRBD1 for D (6 bases). Trimming left V 0 bases short and J 5 bases short, with 12 bases between. The CDR3 spans 15 residues. Germline V gives CDR1 SGHKS, CDR2 YYEKEE (reference sequence). Here the CDR3 reads CASSLVRGIDNEQFF. CDR3 in DNA: TGTGCCAGCAGCTTGGTCAGGGGAATTGACAATGAGCAGTTCTTC.

This clone was recorded only once. The rearrangement joins TRBV7-9 to TRBJ2-5, with TRBD2 matching over 10 bases. This CDR3 is built from 16 residues. Germline lookup yields CDR1 SEHNR and CDR2 FQNEAQ (reference sequence). Trimming cost V 10 bases and J 5 bases; bases outside gene matches: 16. The CDR3 DNA reads TGTGCCATCCGAACCGTGACTAGCGGGCGGGGGGAGACCCAGTACTTC. Its translation is CAIRTVTSGRGETQYF. The complete variable domain, with remaining parts taken from reference TRBV7-9 and TRBJ2-5, reads DTGVSQNPRHKITKRGQNVTFRCDPISEHNRLYWYRQTLGQGPEFLTYFQNEAQLEKSRLLSDRFSAERPKGSFSTLEIQRTEQGDSAMYLCAIRTVTSGRGETQYFGPGTRLLVL.

The chain uses TRBV6-5 and TRBJ2-7; perhaps TRBD2 as D (5 bases). The CDR3 runs to 13 residues. Germline V lookup: CDR1 MNHEY, CDR2 SVGAGI. The V and J ends lost 1 base and 5 bases respectively, with 9 bases between them. The CDR3 protein is CASSYYSGDEQYF. As DNA, the CDR3 is TGTGCCAGCAGTTACTATTCCGGGGACGAGCAGTACTTC.

CDR3 DNA: TGTGCCAGCAGCTTAGGGGGACTAGCGGACTACAATGAGCAGTTCTTC. Protein product: CASSLGGLADYNEQFF. The gene calls are TRBV7-9 and TRBJ2-1; 11 bases align to TRBD2. Germline loops: CDR1 SEHNR, CDR2 FQNEAQ (reference sequence). This CDR3 spans 16 amino acids. The J segment lost 3 bases and the V segment lost 1 base, leaving 2 bases of the junction unmatched.

The chain combines TRBV4-1 with TRBJ1-2, with D perhaps TRBD1 (6 bases). From germline, CDR1 is MGHRA and CDR2 YSYEKL. This CDR3 has 15 residues. Trimming removed 8 bases at V and 6 bases at J, with 22 bases between. The CDR3 sequence: CASCTNYGQLDGYTF. Here the CDR3 DNA reads TGCGCCAGCTGCACCAACTACGGACAGTTGGATGGCTACACCTTC.

The gene calls are TRBV11-3 and TRBJ2-5, with D perhaps matching TRBD2 (5 bases). V lost 5 bases, J lost 5 bases, and 15 bases lay in between. The CDR3 loop spans 14 amino acids. Germline CDR1 and CDR2: SGHNT and YENEEA. This CDR3 reads CASSPGAGMETQYF. The CDR3 DNA reads TGTGCCAGCAGCCCAGGCGCGGGTATGGAGACCCAGTACTTC.

The chain couples TRBV7-9 to TRBJ1-1, with 11 bases lining up with TRBD1. The CDR3 runs to 16 residues. The ends lost 5 bases at V and 5 bases at J; junction bases unmatched: 10. CDR1 SEHNR and CDR2 FQNEAQ come from the germline V gene (reference sequence). CDR3: CASSPEDRGQLTEAFF. The CDR3 nucleotides are TGTGCCAGCAGCCCCGAGGACAGGGGGCAACTGACTGAAGCTTTCTTT. Drawing the rest from reference TRBV7-9 and TRBJ1-1, the complete variable domain is DTGVSQNPRHKITKRGQNVTFRCDPISEHNRLYWYRQTLGQGPEFLTYFQNEAQLEKSRLLSDRFSAERPKGSFSTLEIQRTEQGDSAMYLCASSPEDRGQLTEAFFGQGTRLTVV.

The chain combines TRBV7-9 with TRBJ1-1; TRBD1 matches 8 bases. This CDR3 has 16 residues. V shed 4 bases, J shed 0 bases, and the junction held 7 bases outside the gene matches. Germline lookup yields CDR1 SEHNR and CDR2 FQNEAQ (reference sequence). Here the CDR3 DNA reads TGTGCCAGCAGCTGGAGACAGGGGAATATGAACACTGAAGCTTTCTTT. This sequence encodes CASSWRQGNMNTEAFF.

The V call is TRBV5-6, the J call TRBJ1-2, with D possibly being TRBD1 (6 bases). Trimming removed 1 base at V and 4 bases at J, with 17 bases between. In germline, CDR1 is SGHDT, CDR2 YYEEEE. This CDR3 spans 16 amino acids. CDR3 DNA: TGTGCCAGCAGCTTGACCCGGACAGCCCGCGGCTATGGCTACACCTTC. This gives the protein CASSLTRTARGYGYTF.

J is TRBJ1-2 and V is TRBV3-1 (or the pseudogene TRBV3-2); D call uncertain. CDR1 and CDR2 from the germline V gene are LGHDT and YNNKEL (reference sequence). This CDR3 region has 15 residues. The V end lost 0 bases, the J end lost 2 bases, and 10 bases lay between the germline ends. CDR3 region: CASSQDRRQNYGYTF. The CDR3 DNA sequence: TGTGCCAGCAGCCAAGATCGGAGGCAGAACTATGGCTACACCTTC.

For the CDR3, the DNA is TGTGCCGTTCATTGGCAGAACACCGGGGAGCTGTTTTTT. Translating gives CAVHWQNTGELFF. The gene calls are TRBV12-3 or TRBV12-4 and TRBJ2-2; D remains ambiguous. This CDR3 spans 13 amino acids. V lost 11 bases and J 1 base, leaving 11 bases between the germline ends.